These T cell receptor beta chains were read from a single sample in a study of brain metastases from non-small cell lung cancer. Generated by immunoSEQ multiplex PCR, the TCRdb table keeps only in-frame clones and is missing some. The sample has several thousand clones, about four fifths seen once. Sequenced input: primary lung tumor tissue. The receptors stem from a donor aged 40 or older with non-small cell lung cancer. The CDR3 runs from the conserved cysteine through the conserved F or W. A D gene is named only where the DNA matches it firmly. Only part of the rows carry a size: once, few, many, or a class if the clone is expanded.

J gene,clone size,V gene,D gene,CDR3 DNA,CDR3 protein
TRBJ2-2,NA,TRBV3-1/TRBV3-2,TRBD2,TGTGCCAGCAGCCGGCCGGGACTAGCGAACACCGGGGAGCTGTTTTTT,CASSRPGLANTGELFF
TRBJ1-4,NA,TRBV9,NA,TGTGCCAGCAGCGTAGGTATTAATGAAAAACTGTTTTTT,CASSVGINEKLFF
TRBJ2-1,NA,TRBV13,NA,TGTGCCAGCAGCCCCGGGACCCCGACCGAGTTCTTC,CASSPGTPTEFF
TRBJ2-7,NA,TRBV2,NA,TGTGCCAGCAGACCCGACCTACACGAGCAGTACTTC,CASRPDLHEQYF
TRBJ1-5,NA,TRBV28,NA,TGTGCCAGCAGGAGTAGCAATCAGCCCCAGCATTTT,CASRSSNQPQHF
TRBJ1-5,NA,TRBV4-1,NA,TGCGCCAGCAGCTTAACCGTCCTCGGTGGCGATCAGCCCCAGCATTTT,CASSLTVLGGDQPQHF
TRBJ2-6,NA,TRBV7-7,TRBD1,TGTGCCAGCAGCCCGGGACAGGGGGGGAAGGGTGCTGGGGCCAACGTCCTGACTTTC,CASSPGQGGKGAGANVLTF
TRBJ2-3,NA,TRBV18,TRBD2,TGTGCCAGCTCACCCAGGACTAGCGGGGACACAGATACGCAGTATTTT,CASSPRTSGDTDTQYF
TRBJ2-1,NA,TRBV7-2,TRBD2,TGTGCCAGCGGGACTAGCGGGGGTGGGGAGCAGTTCTTC,CASGTSGGGEQFF
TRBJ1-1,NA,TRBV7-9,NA,TGTGCCAGCGGCAGGGCTGACACTGAAGCTTTCTTT,CASGRADTEAFF
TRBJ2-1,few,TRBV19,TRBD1,TGTGCCAGTAGTGGGACAGGCTACAATGAGCAGTTCTTC,CASSGTGYNEQFF
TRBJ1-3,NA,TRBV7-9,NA,TGTGCCAGCAGCCTTAGGGGGGACGGAGACACCATATATTTT,CASSLRGDGDTIYF
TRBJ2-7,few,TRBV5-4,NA,TGTGCCAGCAGCTTGGTATCAGCTTCTTCAGAGCAGTACTTC,CASSLVSASSEQYF
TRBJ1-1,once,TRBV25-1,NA,TGTGCCAGCAGCGGGGTGAACACTGAAGCTTTCTTT,CASSGVNTEAFF
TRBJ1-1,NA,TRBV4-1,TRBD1,TGCGCCAGCAGCCAAGACGGGACAGGGGCAACTGAAGCTTTCTTT,CASSQDGTGATEAFF
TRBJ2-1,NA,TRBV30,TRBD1,TGTGCCTGGGACAGGGACAATGAGCAGTTCTTC,CAWDRDNEQFF
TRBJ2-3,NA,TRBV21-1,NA,TGTGCCAGCAGCAAAGAACAGGGCACAGATACGCAGTATTTT,CASSKEQGTDTQYF
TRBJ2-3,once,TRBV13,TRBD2,TGTGCCAGCAGCCCCCGGGGGGCAGATACGCAGTATTTT,CASSPRGADTQYF
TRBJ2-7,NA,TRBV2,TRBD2,TGTGCCAGCAGTGAAGGTCGTCAGGCGGGGGGCCACGAGCAGTACTTC,CASSEGRQAGGHEQYF
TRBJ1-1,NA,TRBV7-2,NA,TGTGCCAGCAGCTTGGGGGCTGGGAACACTGAAGCTTTCTTT,CASSLGAGNTEAFF
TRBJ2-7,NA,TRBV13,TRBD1,TGTGCCAGCAGCCCCGGGACAGGCCCAGGCTACGAGCAGTACTTC,CASSPGTGPGYEQYF
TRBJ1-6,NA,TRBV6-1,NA,TGTGCCAGCAGTGAGAGAAGGAATTCACCCCTCCACTTT,CASSERRNSPLHF
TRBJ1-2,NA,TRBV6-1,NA,TGTGCCAGCAGTGAATCGGGGGCTGGCGGCTACACCTTC,CASSESGAGGYTF
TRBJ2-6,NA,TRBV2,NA,TGTGCCAGCAGCTGGACCTCTGGGGCCAACGTCCTGACTTTC,CASSWTSGANVLTF
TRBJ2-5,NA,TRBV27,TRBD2,TGTGCCAGCAGTTCCCGACTAGCGGGGGGCCCTTCCCAGGAGACCCAGTACTTC,CASSSRLAGGPSQETQYF
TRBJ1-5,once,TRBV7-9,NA,TGTGCCAGCAGCTCGACAGGTGACAATCAGTCCCAGCATTTT,CASSSTGDNQSQHF
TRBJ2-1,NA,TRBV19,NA,TGTGCCAGTAGTTCTTCATCCGGGAACTACAATGAGCAGTTCTTC,CASSSSSGNYNEQFF
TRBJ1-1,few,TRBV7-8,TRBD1,TGTGCCAGCAGCTTCGACAAAGACAGGGCGAACACTGAAGCTTTCTTT,CASSFDKDRANTEAFF
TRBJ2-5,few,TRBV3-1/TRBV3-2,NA,TGTGCCAGCAGCCTCCGGGGGAACCAAGAGACCCAGTACTTC,CASSLRGNQETQYF
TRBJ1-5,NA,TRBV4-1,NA,TGCGCCAGCAGCCAAGACGAGAGTCAGCCCCAGCATTTT,CASSQDESQPQHF